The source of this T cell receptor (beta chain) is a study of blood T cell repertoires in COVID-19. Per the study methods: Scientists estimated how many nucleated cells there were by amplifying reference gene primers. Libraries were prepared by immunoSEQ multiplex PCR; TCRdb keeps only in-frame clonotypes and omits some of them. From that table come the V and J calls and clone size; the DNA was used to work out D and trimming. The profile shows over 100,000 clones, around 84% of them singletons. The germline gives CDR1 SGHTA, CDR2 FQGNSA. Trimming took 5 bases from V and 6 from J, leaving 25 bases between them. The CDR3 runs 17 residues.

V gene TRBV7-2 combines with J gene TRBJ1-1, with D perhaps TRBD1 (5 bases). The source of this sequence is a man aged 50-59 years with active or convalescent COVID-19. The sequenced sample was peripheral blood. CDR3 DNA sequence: TGTGCCAGCAGCCCTTTTATGTTCAGGACTATAGGGGCTGAAGCTTTCTTT. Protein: CASSPFMFRTIGAEAFF.